This T cell receptor (beta chain) was recorded in a study of glioma-infiltrating T cells after dendritic cell vaccination. The primer mix had 60 V beta and 13 J beta primers. Measured with immunoSEQ multiplex PCR; TCRdb has only the in-frame clones, and not every one. The sample gives approximately 82,000 clones, 70% to 90% of which show up once; approximately 3.4% is in the top ten. Germline lookup yields CDR1 SGHKS and CDR2 YYEKEE (reference sequence). CDR3 length: 15 residues. V was trimmed by 4 bases and J by 5 bases, leaving 18 bases between them. This receptor was obtained from a human donor with glioblastoma. The gene calls are TRBV5-5 and TRBJ2-5; D is possibly TRBD2 (6 bases). Source: blood, taken before dendritic cell vaccination. The CDR3 here is CASSIGTASGETQYF. CDR3 DNA: TGTGCCAGCAGCATCGGGACGGCCAGCGGGGAGACCCAGTACTTC.